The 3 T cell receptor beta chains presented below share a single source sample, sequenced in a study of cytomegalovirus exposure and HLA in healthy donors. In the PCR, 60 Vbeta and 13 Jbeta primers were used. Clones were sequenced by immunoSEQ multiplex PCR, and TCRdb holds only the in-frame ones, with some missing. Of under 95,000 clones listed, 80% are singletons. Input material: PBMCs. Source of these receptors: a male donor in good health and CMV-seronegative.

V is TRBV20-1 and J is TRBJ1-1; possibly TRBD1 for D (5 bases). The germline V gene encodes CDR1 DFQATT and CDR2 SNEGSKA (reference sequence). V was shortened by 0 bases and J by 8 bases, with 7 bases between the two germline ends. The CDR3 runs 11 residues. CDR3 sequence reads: CSAREDIEAFF. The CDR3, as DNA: TGCAGTGCTAGAGAGGACATCGAAGCTTTCTTT.

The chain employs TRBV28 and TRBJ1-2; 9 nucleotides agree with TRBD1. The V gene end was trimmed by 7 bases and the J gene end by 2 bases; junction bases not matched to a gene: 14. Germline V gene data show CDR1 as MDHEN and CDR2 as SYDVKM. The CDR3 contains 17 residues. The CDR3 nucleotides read TGTGCCAGCACAAGAACGACAGGGGGTTACAGGAACTATGGCTACACCTTC. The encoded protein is CASTRTTGGYRNYGYTF.

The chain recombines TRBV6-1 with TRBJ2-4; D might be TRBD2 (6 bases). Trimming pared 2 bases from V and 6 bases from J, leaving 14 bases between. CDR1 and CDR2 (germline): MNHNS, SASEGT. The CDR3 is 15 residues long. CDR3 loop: CASSESWDSRNIQYF. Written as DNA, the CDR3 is TGTGCCAGCAGTGAAAGTTGGGACTCTAGAAACATTCAGTACTTC.